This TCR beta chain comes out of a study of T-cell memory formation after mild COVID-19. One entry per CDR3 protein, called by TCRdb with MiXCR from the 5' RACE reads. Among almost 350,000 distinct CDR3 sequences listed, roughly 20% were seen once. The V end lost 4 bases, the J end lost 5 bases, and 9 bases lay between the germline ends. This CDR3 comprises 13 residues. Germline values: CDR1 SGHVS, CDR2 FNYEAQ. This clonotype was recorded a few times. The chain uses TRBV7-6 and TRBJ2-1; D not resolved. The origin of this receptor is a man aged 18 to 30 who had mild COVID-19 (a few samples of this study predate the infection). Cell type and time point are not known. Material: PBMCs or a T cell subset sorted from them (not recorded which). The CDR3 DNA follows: TGTGCCAGCAGCTGGACCCCAGACAATGAGCAGTTCTTC. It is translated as CASSWTPDNEQFF.